These 28 T cell receptor beta chains were sequenced from one sample in a study of cytomegalovirus exposure and HLA in healthy donors. 13 Jbeta primers and 60 Vbeta primers were used for the PCR. Sequenced by immunoSEQ multiplex PCR; TCRdb stores in-frame clones only, minus some. The sample carries roughly 130,000 clones, about 80% recorded once. The source material was PBMCs. The receptors were gathered from a human donor in good health.

This clone was observed once. CDR3 nucleotide sequence: TGTGCCAGCAGTTTTTTTCCCCAGGGGACCGAGCAGTACTTC. Protein sequence: CASSFFPQGTEQYF. The chain joins TRBV27 to TRBJ2-7; weak D call: TRBD1 (6 bases). Trimming took off 3 bases at V and 6 bases at J, with 15 bases between the two ends. CDR3 length: 14 residues. CDR1 MNHEY and CDR2 SMNVEV come from the germline V gene (reference sequence).

V gene TRBV4-1 combines with J gene TRBJ1-3; maybe TRBD1 (5 bases). Germline V gene sequence: CDR1 MGHRA, CDR2 YSYEKL. The CDR3 consists of 17 residues. Trimming removed 1 base from V and 0 bases from J, with 13 bases in between. This CDR3 is CASSQGFYRSSGNTIYF. The CDR3, as DNA: TGCGCCAGCAGCCAAGGGTTTTACAGGAGCTCTGGAAACACCATATATTTT.

The gene calls are TRBV5-6 and TRBJ2-1; D possibly corresponds to TRBD2 (6 bases). V was trimmed by 0 bases and J by 9 bases, leaving 16 bases between them. This CDR3 is 15 amino acids long. Germline-derived CDR1 and CDR2 are SGHDT and YYEEEE. In DNA form, the CDR3 reads TGTGCCAGCAGCTTGGCGGGAGCGCCGGGCGGTGAGCAGTTCTTC. This codes for CASSLAGAPGGEQFF.

This chain connects TRBV18 to TRBJ1-2; D may be TRBD1 (5 bases). Between the trimmed V and J ends, which lost 3 bases and 5 bases, there was a span of 25 bases. This CDR3 spans 18 amino acids. CDR1 and CDR2 from the germline V gene are KGHSH and LQKENI. Here the CDR3 DNA reads TGTGCCAGCTCACCGTCCGGGGCCCCACGCACGGGGGGGTATGGCTACACCTTC. Protein product: CASSPSGAPRTGGYGYTF.

The chain recombines TRBV27 with TRBJ2-5, with TRBD1 identical over 7 bases. V lost 9 bases and J lost 1; bases outside the gene matches: 14. Germline CDR1 MNHEY, CDR2 SMNVEV (reference sequence). The CDR3 length is 16 residues. This CDR3 reads CASAQNRQGPQETQYF. In DNA, the CDR3 is TGTGCCAGTGCACAAAACCGACAGGGACCCCAAGAGACCCAGTACTTC.

This clone came up a few times. The chain links TRBV28 to TRBJ2-6; maybe TRBD2 (5 bases). Trimming left V 5 bases short and J 0 bases short, with 14 bases between. Germline V gene data show CDR1 as MDHEN and CDR2 as SYDVKM. This CDR3 is 17 amino acids long. The CDR3, as DNA: TGTGCCAGCAGTAAGAGGACTTTACTCTCTGGGGCCAACGTCCTGACTTTC. Its protein product is CASSKRTLLSGANVLTF.

The chain joins TRBV9 to TRBJ1-1, with 7 bases matching TRBD1. CDR1 and CDR2 from the germline V gene are SGDLS and YYNGEE. The CDR3 runs to 17 residues. Losses at the gene ends were 1 base for V and 8 bases for J; bases not matched to a gene: 17. The CDR3 nucleotides are TGTGCCAGCAGCGTAACCGACAGGGTCCTACGTCACCCCGAAGCTTTCTTT. It translates to CASSVTDRVLRHPEAFF.

The chain couples TRBV14 to TRBJ1-2, with D possibly being TRBD1 (5 bases). There are 13 residues in the CDR3. Looked up from germline, CDR1 is SGHDN and CDR2 is FVKESK. V was trimmed by 3 bases and J by 6 bases, leaving 11 bases between them. Here the CDR3 DNA reads TGTGCCAGCAGCCAGGCCCAGGGCCATGGCTACACCTTC. Translating it yields CASSQAQGHGYTF.

The chain employs TRBV6-1 and TRBJ2-7, with D perhaps TRBD1 (6 bases). V was trimmed by 1 base and J by 2 bases, leaving 12 bases between them. Germline V gene sequence: CDR1 MNHNS, CDR2 SASEGT. The CDR3 spans 15 residues. CDR3: CASSEETGNPYEQYF. The CDR3 bases are TGTGCCAGCAGTGAAGAGACAGGAAACCCCTACGAGCAGTACTTC.

This clone was recorded a few times. The J gene is TRBJ2-1, the V gene TRBV5-1; D perhaps matches TRBD2 (5 bases). Trimming pared 5 bases from V and 2 bases from J, leaving 14 bases between. Germline V gene lookup returns CDR1 SGHRS and CDR2 YFSETQ. The CDR3 loop spans 15 amino acids. CDR3 sequence: CASRERASTYNEQFF. The CDR3, as DNA: TGCGCCAGCAGAGAGAGGGCCTCCACCTACAATGAGCAGTTCTTC.

The V and J genes are TRBV6-1 and TRBJ2-1; 8 nucleotides match TRBD2. V was clipped by 4 bases and J by 7 bases; unmatched bases: 6. Germline assignment: CDR1 MNHNS and CDR2 SASEGT. CDR3 size: 14 residues. CDR3 in amino acids: CASSGRGGLNEQFF. CDR3 bases: TGTGCCAGCAGTGGTCGGGGGGGTTTAAATGAGCAGTTCTTC.

The chain joins TRBV6-6 to TRBJ1-2; D unclear. Between the trimmed V and J ends, which lost 6 bases and 1 base, there was a span of 18 bases. CDR3 length: 16 residues. Per the germline V gene, CDR1 is MNHNY and CDR2 is SVGAGI (reference sequence). CDR3 in DNA: TGTGCCAGCAGGTCCCCCGGGTCTGGAGGTAACTATGGCTACACCTTC. Amino acids: CASRSPGSGGNYGYTF.

This rearrangement joins TRBV2 to TRBJ2-3; TRBD2 agrees at 9 bases. After removal of 8 bases from V and 2 bases from J, the junction contained 5 bases not matched to a gene. This CDR3 is built from 14 residues. Germline CDR1 SNHLY, CDR2 FYNNEI. The CDR3 protein is CASETSGNTDTQYF. CDR3 bases: TGTGCCAGCGAGACTAGCGGCAACACAGATACGCAGTATTTT.

The rearrangement uses TRBV27 and TRBJ1-2; 7 bases line up with TRBD1. Germline CDR1 MNHEY, CDR2 SMNVEV (reference sequence). The CDR3 sequence is 13 residues long. Germline trimming cut 3 bases from V and 12 bases from J; bases unmatched to any gene: 10. CDR3: CASSLTRDRDHTF. The CDR3 DNA sequence: TGTGCCAGCAGTTTGACTCGTGACAGGGACCACACCTTC.

The V and J genes are TRBV4-1 and TRBJ2-7; TRBD1 agrees at 10 bases. The length of the CDR3 is 16 residues. V gave up 1 base and J gave up 4 bases; unmatched junction bases: 7. Germline values: CDR1 MGHRA, CDR2 YSYEKL. The CDR3 protein is CASSQVFEDRGYEQYF. For the CDR3, the DNA is TGCGCCAGCAGCCAAGTCTTCGAGGACAGGGGGTACGAGCAGTACTTC.

The V and J genes are TRBV6-4 and TRBJ1-2, with a weak D call TRBD1 (5 bases). In germline, CDR1 is MRHNA, CDR2 SNTAGT. The germline V and J ends were trimmed by 0 bases and 0 bases, with 11 bases remaining between them. The CDR3 runs to 16 residues. The CDR3 DNA sequence: TGTGCCAGCAGTGACTCATGGGGGACTCCTAACTATGGCTACACCTTC. Translation: CASSDSWGTPNYGYTF.

This sequence joins TRBV2 and TRBJ1-5, with TRBD1 matching 9 bases. The germline V gene has CDR1 SNHLY and CDR2 FYNNEI. This CDR3 has 16 residues. After removal of 8 bases from V and 3 bases from J, the junction contained 11 bases not matched to a gene. The CDR3 DNA reads as TGTGCCAGCCGTCAAGGGACAGGGCGAGTCAATCAGCCCCAGCATTTT. Protein product: CASRQGTGRVNQPQHF.

This chain uses TRBV7-8 with TRBJ1-5; TRBD1 agrees at 8 bases. Germline trimming cut 5 bases from V and 4 bases from J; bases unmatched to any gene: 7. This CDR3 region has 15 residues. Per the germline V gene, CDR1 is SGHVS and CDR2 is FQNEAQ. The CDR3 bases are TGTGCCAGCAGCGCGTCGACAGGGGAAAATCAGCCCCAGCATTTT. Protein: CASSASTGENQPQHF.

J is TRBJ1-2 and V is TRBV6-1, with D unresolved. CDR3 length: 15 amino acids. V was pared by 6 bases and J by 7 bases, with 21 bases between. From germline, CDR1 is MNHNS and CDR2 SASEGT. The CDR3 DNA reads TGTGCCAGCAGCGAAAAACCAACCGGGAGCGGTGGCTACACCTTC. Its protein is CASSEKPTGSGGYTF.

This clone was counted once. The chain is built from TRBV4-2 and TRBJ2-2, with 7 bases identical to TRBD2. CDR1 LGHNA and CDR2 YNFKEQ come from the germline V gene. The ends lost 0 bases at V and 3 bases at J; junction bases unmatched: 1. The CDR3 totals 15 residues. The CDR3 region has the DNA TGTGCCAGCAGCCAAGAAGCGGGGTACACCGGGGAGCTGTTTTTT. Its translation: CASSQEAGYTGELFF.

The J gene is TRBJ1-1, the V gene TRBV7-9; 8 bases are shared with TRBD1. This CDR3 is 15 amino acids long. Germline CDR1 and CDR2: SEHNR and FQNEAQ (reference sequence). With V trimmed by 4 bases and J by 5 bases, 9 bases remained unmatched. The DNA for the CDR3 is TGTGCCAGCAGCTCAACGGACAGGGTAATAACTGAAGCTTTCTTT. Translating it yields CASSSTDRVITEAFF. The full variable domain, with the rest looked up from reference TRBV7-9 and TRBJ1-1, is DTGVSQNPRHKITKRGQNVTFRCDPISEHNRLYWYRQTLGQGPEFLTYFQNEAQLEKSRLLSDRFSAERPKGSFSTLEIQRTEQGDSAMYLCASSSTDRVITEAFFGQGTRLTVV.

This chain links TRBV7-2 with TRBJ2-2; D unresolved. V was clipped by 4 bases and J by 4 bases, with 10 bases between them. There are 14 residues in the CDR3. CDR1 and CDR2 (germline): SGHTA, FQGNSA. The CDR3 is CASSWAPSTGELFF. The CDR3 DNA reads as TGTGCCAGCAGCTGGGCGCCTTCCACCGGGGAGCTGTTTTTT.

V and J are TRBV15 and TRBJ2-7; possible D gene TRBD2, 6 bases. Deletions cut 5 bases from V and 5 bases from J, with 22 bases between. CDR3 length: 16 amino acids. Germline V lookup: CDR1 LNHNV, CDR2 YYDKDF (reference sequence). DNA of the CDR3: TGTGCCACCAGCCGGAGGGGCGGCATTATTCGGGACGAGCAGTACTTC. It translates to CATSRRGGIIRDEQYF.

The chain uses TRBV11-2 and TRBJ2-7; 8 bases agree with TRBD2. The CDR3 extends over 15 amino acids. Germline loops: CDR1 SGHAT, CDR2 FQNNGV. The J segment lost 1 base and the V segment lost 5 bases, leaving 7 bases of the junction unmatched. CDR3 in amino acids: CASSRPSSGSYEQYF. The DNA of the CDR3 is TGTGCCAGCAGCCGTCCTTCTAGCGGGTCCTACGAGCAGTACTTC.

CDR3 sequence (DNA): TGTGCCAGCAGCTTAGTGTACTATACGGGGGAGACCCAGTACTTC. It encodes CASSLVYYTGETQYF. The chain is built from TRBV11-2 and TRBJ2-5; tentative D call: TRBD2 (5 bases). CDR3 size: 15 residues. V lost 1 base to trimming and J lost 5 bases, with 14 bases between them. Per germline, CDR1 SGHAT and CDR2 FQNNGV.

The chain combines TRBV7-6 with TRBJ2-7, with D uncertain. Looked up from germline, CDR1 is SGHVS and CDR2 is FNYEAQ. The V end lost 2 bases, the J end lost 3 bases, and 2 bases lay between the germline ends. This CDR3 contains 11 residues. The CDR3 protein is CASSLRYEQYF. The CDR3 DNA sequence: TGTGCCAGCAGCTTACGCTACGAGCAGTACTTC.

The V gene is TRBV6-5, the J gene TRBJ1-3; the D is unclear. This CDR3 is 15 amino acids long. From germline, CDR1 is MNHEY and CDR2 SVGAGI. Between the trimmed V and J ends, which lost 5 bases and 4 bases, there was a span of 15 bases. CDR3: CASSRSLVRGNTIYF. In DNA, the CDR3 is TGTGCCAGCAGTCGAAGTTTGGTCCGGGGAAACACCATATATTTT.

The genes are TRBV5-6 and TRBJ1-1; TRBD1 is a possible D gene (6 bases). Germline V gene data show CDR1 as SGHDT and CDR2 as YYEEEE. Trimming cost V 3 bases and J 11 bases, with 17 bases left between them. This CDR3 comprises 13 residues. The CDR3 DNA reads as TGTGCCAGCAGCTGGGGGGGCGAGGGTCTGGCTTTCTTT. Amino acid sequence: CASSWGGEGLAFF.